What follows are 24 T cell receptor beta chains derived from one specimen sequenced in a study of T cell repertoires in cytomegalovirus infection. Each CDR3 protein is one row after TCRdb ran MiXCR on the reads. This sample has about 260,000 distinct CDR3 sequences; about an eighth occur once, and the top ten carry 7% to 9.5%. The sample taken for sequencing was PBMCs. Receptors originate from a human donor in good health (CMV status not recorded). Some clones in this sample may be carry-over from other donors' samples.

The chain couples TRBV20-1 to TRBJ1-1, with TRBD1 as a possible D gene (5 bases). The CDR3 runs to 16 residues. Germline CDR1 reads DFQATT; CDR2 reads SNEGSKA (reference sequence). Trimming took 5 bases from V and 1 from J, leaving 20 bases between them. CDR3 sequence: CSAGSRGSTENTEAFF. The CDR3 DNA sequence: TGCAGTGCTGGGAGTCGGGGCTCGACAGAGAACACTGAAGCTTTCTTT.

This clonotype was detected ten times or more. The V call is TRBV6-1, the J call TRBJ2-7; no clear D. The CDR3 contains 12 residues. CDR1 and CDR2 (germline): MNHNS, SASEGT. Between the trimmed V and J ends, which lost 5 bases and 4 bases, there was a span of 9 bases. CDR3 DNA: TGTGCCAGCAGTACTGGTTGGTACGAGCAGTACTTC. Protein: CASSTGWYEQYF.

This clonotype was detected only a few times. The CDR3 DNA reads TGTGCCAGCAGTTACTCGACAGACTGGGACTACGAGCAGTACTTC. It translates to CASSYSTDWDYEQYF. The chain links TRBV6-5 to TRBJ2-7, with D maybe TRBD1 (5 bases). In germline, CDR1 is MNHEY, CDR2 SVGAGI. The CDR3 has 15 residues. V was cut by 0 bases and J by 3 bases, with 12 bases left in between.

This clonotype was detected only a few times. The chain has TRBV20-1 and TRBJ1-1; tentative D call: TRBD1 (6 bases). The V gene's germline CDR1 is DFQATT and CDR2 SNEGSKA (reference sequence). Trimming took off 4 bases at V and 0 bases at J, with 6 bases between the two ends. The CDR3 length is 12 residues. The DNA for the CDR3 is TGCAGTGCTAAGGGGGTGAACACTGAAGCTTTCTTT. As protein: CSAKGVNTEAFF.

This clonotype has at least ten counts. The genes are TRBV6-8 and TRBJ2-1; perhaps TRBD1 as D (6 bases). CDR3 size: 16 residues. V was shortened by 0 bases and J by 4 bases, with 13 bases between the two germline ends. Per germline, CDR1 MNHGY and CDR2 SAAAGT. The CDR3 loop reads CASSYSWRQAYNEQFF. The CDR3, as DNA: TGTGCCAGCAGTTACTCTTGGAGACAGGCATACAATGAGCAGTTCTTC.

In its sample, this clonotype was seen many times. J is TRBJ2-7 and V is TRBV7-2; TRBD1 matches at 11 bases. V lost 4 bases to trimming and J lost 1 base; unmatched junction nucleotides: 9. The germline gives CDR1 SGHTA, CDR2 FQGNSA. There are 17 residues in the CDR3. DNA of the CDR3: TGTGCCAGCAGCTGGGGACCGGACAGGGGGCTTTCCTACGAGCAGTACTTC. This encodes CASSWGPDRGLSYEQYF.

In this sample, this clonotype turned up many times. V and J are TRBV7-3 and TRBJ2-7; TRBD2 might be the D (5 bases). V lost 6 bases to trimming and J lost 6 bases, with 24 bases between them. The CDR3 extends over 16 amino acids. In germline, CDR1 is SGHTA, CDR2 FQGTGA. CDR3 bases: TGTGCCAGCAGTCAAACATCTTACCCGGCTAGCAGCGAGCAGTACTTC. Translation gives CASSQTSYPASSEQYF.

This clonotype occurred once. The rearrangement uses TRBV5-4 and TRBJ1-2; 8 bases agree with TRBD1. The CDR3 runs 16 residues. Germline assignment: CDR1 SGHNT and CDR2 YYREEE (reference sequence). V shed 5 bases, J shed 5 bases, and the junction held 14 bases outside the gene matches. CDR3 protein: CASSSPGTGGHYGYTF. The CDR3 region has the DNA TGTGCCAGCAGTTCCCCCGGGACAGGTGGTCATTATGGCTACACCTTC.

This clonotype was seen ten or more times. This sequence joins TRBV7-2 and TRBJ2-5; D gene uncertain. This CDR3 comprises 15 residues. Trimming cost V 2 bases and J 0 bases, with 10 bases left between them. Germline V gene data show CDR1 as SGHTA and CDR2 as FQGNSA. As DNA, the CDR3 is TGTGCCAGCAGCTTATTTAAATATCACCAAGAGACCCAGTACTTC. This encodes CASSLFKYHQETQYF.

This clonotype was recorded many times. This sequence joins TRBV6-1 and TRBJ2-1; 10 nucleotides align to TRBD2. The germline V gene encodes CDR1 MNHNS and CDR2 SASEGT. The J segment lost 3 bases and the V segment lost 7 bases, leaving 3 bases of the junction unmatched. The CDR3 totals 14 residues. DNA for the CDR3: TGTGCCAGCACCCCTAGCGGGAGCTACAATGAGCAGTTCTTC. It is translated as CASTPSGSYNEQFF.

This clonotype was seen at least ten times. The V call is TRBV28, the J call TRBJ1-5, with a tentative D call TRBD1 (6 bases). V lost 10 bases, J lost 0 bases, and 22 bases lay in between. The CDR3 sequence is 17 residues long. CDR1 is MDHEN, CDR2 SYDVKM, per germline. The CDR3 coding sequence is TGTGCCACCCAATCGGGGGGGGCTTTATATAGCAATCAGCCCCAGCATTTT. Translation gives CATQSGGALYSNQPQHF.

This clonotype was found many times. This chain uses TRBV19 with TRBJ1-1; 10 bases line up with TRBD1. CDR3 length: 14 amino acids. From germline, CDR1 is LNHDA and CDR2 SQIVND (reference sequence). Trimming removed 5 bases from V and 7 bases from J; junction bases left unmatched: 7. CDR3 sequence reads: CASSSWTGGDEAFF. CDR3 sequence (DNA): TGTGCCAGTAGTTCCTGGACAGGGGGGGATGAAGCTTTCTTT.

This clonotype has a count of ten or more. The V and J genes are TRBV7-2 and TRBJ2-7, with a weak D call TRBD2 (6 bases). This CDR3 spans 15 amino acids. Trimming took 5 bases from V and 0 from J, leaving 14 bases between them. Looked up from germline, CDR1 is SGHTA and CDR2 is FQGNSA. CDR3: CASSVAWDSSYEQYF. In DNA, the CDR3 is TGTGCCAGCAGCGTCGCCTGGGACTCCTCCTACGAGCAGTACTTC.

This clonotype was observed a few times. The V and J genes are TRBV3-1 and TRBJ2-7; no reliable D call. The CDR3 sequence is 12 residues long. Germline CDR1 LGHDT, CDR2 YNNKEL (reference sequence). Trimming cost V 2 bases and J 1 base, with 3 bases left between them. The CDR3 DNA follows: TGTGCCAGCAGCCAAAAATCCTACGAGCAGTACTTC. Its translation: CASSQKSYEQYF.

The J gene is TRBJ2-7, the V gene TRBV5-1, with D hard to call. Germline CDR1 and CDR2: SGHRS and YFSETQ. V gave up 4 bases and J gave up 0 bases, with 14 bases separating them. The CDR3 sequence is 15 residues long. The CDR3: CASSVGNLPSYEQYF. The CDR3 nucleotides read TGCGCCAGCAGCGTGGGGAACCTACCCTCCTACGAGCAGTACTTC.

This clonotype was counted ten times or more. This chain uses TRBV7-9 with TRBJ2-7, with TRBD2 identical over 7 bases. Trimming cost V 1 base and J 3 bases; bases outside gene matches: 6. Germline CDR1 SEHNR, CDR2 FQNEAQ (reference sequence). The CDR3 extends over 15 amino acids. As DNA, the CDR3 is TGTGCCAGCAGCTTAGGCGGGGGAAGCTTCTACGAGCAGTACTTC. This codes for CASSLGGGSFYEQYF. Using reference TRBV7-9 and TRBJ2-7 for the parts outside the CDR3, the full variable domain is DTGVSQNPRHKITKRGQNVTFRCDPISEHNRLYWYRQTLGQGPEFLTYFQNEAQLEKSRLLSDRFSAERPKGSFSTLEIQRTEQGDSAMYLCASSLGGGSFYEQYFGPGTRLTVT.

This clonotype was seen at least ten times. The V call is TRBV7-9, the J call TRBJ2-2; unclear D gene. With 5 bases removed from V and 6 bases from J, the gap between germline ends came to 4 bases. CDR1 is SEHNR and CDR2 is FQNEAQ in the germline V gene (reference sequence). The CDR3 is 11 residues long. The CDR3, as DNA: TGTGCCAGCAGCGATCCCGGGGAGCTGTTTTTT. Protein: CASSDPGELFF.

This clonotype showed up many times. The chain uses TRBV12-3 or TRBV12-4 and TRBJ1-3, with TRBD1 as a possible D gene (5 bases). Between the trimmed V and J ends, which lost 6 bases and 1 base, there was a span of 10 bases. CDR3 size: 14 residues. The CDR3 DNA reads as TGTGCCAGCAGGCGGGGGGAATCTGGAAACACCATATATTTT. It codes for CASRRGESGNTIYF.

V gene TRBV2 combines with J gene TRBJ1-6, with a weak D call TRBD1 (6 bases). The CDR3 consists of 16 residues. V was shortened by 7 bases and J by 0 bases, with 13 bases between the two germline ends. The V gene's germline CDR1 is SNHLY and CDR2 FYNNEI. The chain's CDR3 is CASILQGASYNSPLHF. In DNA, the CDR3 is TGTGCCAGCATCCTACAGGGAGCCTCCTATAATTCACCCCTCCACTTT.

The chain links TRBV20-1 to TRBJ2-5; D is unresolved. The CDR3 covers 12 residues. Per germline, CDR1 DFQATT and CDR2 SNEGSKA (reference sequence). Trimming left V 4 bases short and J 2 bases short, with 8 bases between. CDR3 nucleotide sequence: TGCAGTGCTACGGTCAGGCAAGAGACCCAGTACTTC. Protein product: CSATVRQETQYF.

The chain carries TRBV28 and TRBJ2-5, with TRBD2 matching 9 bases. Germline V gene sequence: CDR1 MDHEN, CDR2 SYDVKM. CDR3 length: 16 amino acids. The V segment lost 2 bases and the J segment 2 bases; nucleotides outside the gene matches: 6. The DNA for the CDR3 is TGTGCCAGCAGTTTAGCCTGGACTAGCGAACAAGAGACCCAGTACTTC. This codes for CASSLAWTSEQETQYF.

A few counts support this clonotype. This CDR3 is CASSQGVLSPHEQFF. CDR3 nucleotides: TGTGCCAGTAGCCAGGGGGTCCTCAGCCCCCATGAGCAGTTCTTC. The V gene is TRBV19, the J gene TRBJ2-1; 7 bases are a match to TRBD1. The V and J ends lost 6 bases and 8 bases, in that order; junction bases with no gene match: 13. Germline V gene data show CDR1 as LNHDA and CDR2 as SQIVND (reference sequence). The length of the CDR3 is 15 residues. Looking up the rest from reference TRBV19 and TRBJ2-1 gives the full variable domain: DGGITQSPKYLFRKEGQNVTLSCEQNLNHDAMYWYRQDPGQGLRLIYYSQIVNDFQKGDIAEGYSVSREKKESFPLTVTSAQKNPTAFYLCASSQGVLSPHEQFFGPGTRLTVL.

This clonotype was found a few times. V gene TRBV4-1 combines with J gene TRBJ2-1, with 14 nucleotides matching TRBD2. V was pared by 3 bases and J by 10 bases, with 11 bases of the junction left unmatched. The germline CDR1 and CDR2 sequences are MGHRA and YSYEKL. This CDR3 comprises 17 residues. The CDR3 DNA reads as TGCGCCAGCAGCCAGGGGCTGACTAGCGGGGGGGCCAGGGAGCAGTTCTTC. Translation gives CASSQGLTSGGAREQFF.

This clonotype occurred many times. This rearrangement joins TRBV28 to TRBJ2-7; 11 bases match TRBD2. With V trimmed by 6 bases and J by 2 bases, 6 bases remained unmatched. Germline lookup yields CDR1 MDHEN and CDR2 SYDVKM. This CDR3 is 15 amino acids long. The CDR3 bases are TGTGCCAGCAGCCGGACTAGCGGGTTTACCTACGAGCAGTACTTC. This translates into CASSRTSGFTYEQYF.